These 32 T cell receptor beta chains share one sample of origin, sequenced in a study of identical twins. Using its own MiXCR run on the 5' RACE reads, TCRdb lists one record per CDR3 protein. This table holds roughly 500,000 distinct CDR3 sequences, approximately 22% found once. These same data were also listed under a study on T cells expressing NK-cell markers.

Specimen: CD4+ T cells sorted from blood. The receptors derive from a woman in her late teens or twenties in good health.

The V gene is TRBV9, the J gene TRBJ1-2; D is undetermined. Trimming cost V 4 bases and J 3 bases, with 13 bases left between them. Per the germline V gene, CDR1 is SGDLS and CDR2 is YYNGEE. The CDR3 is made up of 14 amino acids. The CDR3: CASSQTPRDYGYTF. CDR3 in DNA: TGTGCCAGCAGCCAGACCCCGCGGGACTATGGCTACACCTTC.

This clonotype was detected only a few times. The chain is built from TRBV5-1 and TRBJ2-5, with D tentatively TRBD1 (5 bases). V lost 1 base and J 0 bases, leaving 7 bases between the germline ends. The CDR3 runs 14 residues. Germline CDR1 and CDR2: SGHRS and YFSETQ. Here the CDR3 DNA reads TGCGCCAGCAGCTTGACGACAGACCAAGAGACCCAGTACTTC. Translating gives CASSLTTDQETQYF.

The chain combines TRBV10-3 with TRBJ1-1; D is perhaps TRBD1 (5 bases). Germline CDR1 ENHRY, CDR2 SYGVKD. The CDR3 extends over 13 amino acids. Trimming pared 7 bases from V and 0 bases from J, leaving 9 bases between. In DNA form, the CDR3 reads TGTGCCATCACGAGACAGATGAACACTGAAGCTTTCTTT. It translates to CAITRQMNTEAFF.

The chain combines TRBV20-1 with TRBJ2-1; possibly TRBD2 for D (5 bases). Germline CDR1 and CDR2: DFQATT and SNEGSKA (reference sequence). Trimming removed 5 bases at V and 6 bases at J, with 14 bases between. The CDR3 covers 13 residues. The CDR3: CSAYNYRGNEQFF. CDR3 in DNA: TGCAGTGCTTATAACTACCGGGGCAATGAGCAGTTCTTC.

The rearrangement joins TRBV12-3 or TRBV12-4 to TRBJ1-2, with a weak D call TRBD1 (5 bases). V dropped 4 bases and J dropped 9 bases, with 15 bases sitting between them. The CDR3 consists of 13 residues. CDR3 protein: CASSSRQGRSYTF. CDR3 bases: TGTGCCAGCAGTTCCCGCCAGGGTAGGAGCTACACCTTC.

This clonotype was counted between two and nine times. The genes are TRBV5-6 and TRBJ2-1; no reliable D call. CDR1 and CDR2 from the germline V gene are SGHDT and YYEEEE. This CDR3 spans 15 amino acids. Trimming shortened V by 4 bases and J by 10 bases, and 21 bases separated the two germline ends. The CDR3 bases are TGTGCCAGCAGCGGCCCCGTACAAGGGTTGAGGGAGCAGTTCTTC. It yields the protein CASSGPVQGLREQFF.

V gene TRBV9 combines with J gene TRBJ2-7; 7 positions agree with TRBD2. CDR3 length: 12 amino acids. Germline CDR1 and CDR2: SGDLS and YYNGEE. With V trimmed by 7 bases and J by 2 bases, 3 bases remained unmatched. The CDR3 protein is CASGSGTYEQYF. The DNA for the CDR3 is TGTGCCAGCGGAAGCGGGACCTACGAGCAGTACTTC.

This clonotype has just a few counts. This rearrangement joins TRBV10-3 to TRBJ2-5; 10 nucleotides align to TRBD2. The V gene's germline CDR1 is ENHRY and CDR2 SYGVKD. There are 16 residues in the CDR3. The V and J ends lost 3 bases and 1 base, in that order; junction bases with no gene match: 5. CDR3 loop: CAISDLKRGGQETQYF. The CDR3, as DNA: TGTGCCATCAGTGATCTGAAGCGGGGGGGCCAAGAGACCCAGTACTTC.

This chain joins TRBV30 and TRBJ2-1; 9 bases agree with TRBD2. Looked up from germline, CDR1 is GTSNPN and CDR2 is SVGIG (reference sequence). The junction had 24 bases not matched to a gene; V was cut back by 4 bases and J by 5 bases. The CDR3 totals 20 residues. CDR3 amino acids: CAWTIRGGRAYKKTHNEQFF. CDR3 nucleotide sequence: TGTGCCTGGACGATTCGTGGCGGGAGGGCCTATAAAAAGACACACAATGAGCAGTTCTTC.

The V and J genes are TRBV20-1 and TRBJ2-7; 10 bases agree with TRBD2. The CDR3 consists of 15 residues. Germline CDR1 and CDR2: DFQATT and SNEGSKA (reference sequence). J was trimmed by 7 bases and V by 6 bases; bases with no gene match: 15. CDR3 sequence reads: CSASDLAGGSEEQYF. In DNA, the CDR3 is TGCAGTGCCTCCGATTTAGCGGGGGGTTCGGAGGAGCAGTACTTC.

This clonotype was seen more than once but under ten times. The gene calls are TRBV18 and TRBJ2-1, with TRBD2 matching 9 bases. CDR1 and CDR2 from the germline V gene are KGHSH and LQKENI. This CDR3 spans 16 amino acids. V lost 4 bases to trimming and J lost 8 bases; unmatched junction nucleotides: 12. The CDR3 coding sequence is TGTGCCAGCTCACGGTCGGCGGGAGGGGCCGGGGATGAGCAGTTCTTC. Translation: CASSRSAGGAGDEQFF.

This clonotype has only a few counts. The CDR3 coding sequence is TGCAGTGCTAGAGATCCCAGCGGAGACTCCTACAATGAGCAGTTCTTC. It yields the protein CSARDPSGDSYNEQFF. The chain carries TRBV20-1 and TRBJ2-1; D perhaps matches TRBD2 (5 bases). Germline CDR1 and CDR2: DFQATT and SNEGSKA (reference sequence). V was clipped by 0 bases and J by 0 bases, with 12 bases between them. The CDR3 is 16 residues long.

This clonotype has just a few counts. The chain employs TRBV6-1 and TRBJ2-3, with 7 bases identical to TRBD1. The trim removed 6 bases at V and 0 bases at J, leaving 3 bases unmatched. The germline CDR1 and CDR2 sequences are MNHNS and SASEGT. There are 14 residues in the CDR3. The chain's CDR3 is CASRTGWSTDTQYF. The CDR3 DNA is TGTGCCAGCAGGACAGGGTGGAGCACAGATACGCAGTATTTT.

Notes on this clonotype: The junction departs from the called germline gene at one end, perhaps through a read error. The rearrangement joins TRBV7-7 to TRBJ2-7; no clear D gene. Per the germline V gene, CDR1 is SSHAT and CDR2 is FNYEAQ (reference sequence). This CDR3 contains 14 residues. This CDR3 is CASRYRVPFYEQYF. The CDR3 nucleotides are TGTGCTAGCAGATACCGGGTCCCCTTTTACGAGCAGTACTTC.

This clonotype was seen repeatedly, ten times or more. The chain links TRBV10-3 to TRBJ1-1, with D unclear. Looked up from germline, CDR1 is ENHRY and CDR2 is SYGVKD. The CDR3 is made up of 15 amino acids. V shed 0 bases and J shed 1 base, with 9 bases lying between them. CDR3 nucleotide sequence: TGTGCCATCAGTGAGTCTTTATCTGAGAACACTGAAGCTTTCTTT. This codes for CAISESLSENTEAFF.

This clonotype came up many times. This chain uses TRBV12-3 or TRBV12-4 with TRBJ1-5; possible D gene TRBD1, 6 bases. CDR3 size: 14 residues. V was trimmed by 4 bases and J by 6 bases, leaving 13 bases between them. CDR3 loop: CASSWTVIGQPQHF. The CDR3 DNA is TGTGCCAGCAGTTGGACAGTAATTGGTCAGCCCCAGCATTTT.

A few counts support this clonotype. V is TRBV10-3 and J is TRBJ2-5; TRBD2 matches at 10 bases. J gave up 4 bases and V 3 bases, and 2 bases lay outside the gene matches. Looked up from germline, CDR1 is ENHRY and CDR2 is SYGVKD. There are 14 residues in the CDR3. CDR3 amino acids: CAISDRTSGETQYF. DNA for the CDR3: TGTGCCATCAGTGACAGGACTAGCGGAGAGACCCAGTACTTC.

This clonotype came up a few times. The chain uses TRBV7-6 and TRBJ2-1; 7 bases match TRBD2. Germline-derived CDR1 and CDR2 are SGHVS and FNYEAQ. V was pared by 4 bases and J by 0 bases, with 3 bases of the junction left unmatched. The CDR3 sequence is 15 residues long. Written as DNA, the CDR3 is TGTGCCAGCAGCTCACGGGGGGTCTCCTACAATGAGCAGTTCTTC. It yields the protein CASSSRGVSYNEQFF.

This chain connects TRBV11-2 to TRBJ2-6, with 11 nucleotides matching TRBD2. The trim removed 5 bases at V and 0 bases at J, leaving 6 bases unmatched. This CDR3 has 18 residues. Germline-derived CDR1 and CDR2 are SGHAT and FQNNGV. CDR3 DNA sequence: TGTGCCAGCAGCACAGGACTAGCGGGCCCCTCTGGGGCCAACGTCCTGACTTTC. Translating gives CASSTGLAGPSGANVLTF.

The chain is built from TRBV7-2 and TRBJ2-7; 7 bases are a match to TRBD1. Germline V gene data show CDR1 as SGHTA and CDR2 as FQGNSA. J was trimmed by 2 bases and V by 5 bases; bases with no gene match: 6. The CDR3 is 14 residues long. The CDR3 DNA is TGTGCCAGCAGCCCAAGACAGGGCCCCTACGAGCAGTACTTC. It is translated as CASSPRQGPYEQYF.

The J gene is TRBJ2-1, the V gene TRBV7-2, with 9 bases aligning to TRBD2. The CDR3 has 14 amino acids. V lost 3 bases and J lost 7; bases outside the gene matches: 4. CDR1 SGHTA and CDR2 FQGNSA come from the germline V gene. The DNA for the CDR3 is TGTGCCAGCAGCTTTGCGGGAGGGGGTAATGAGCAGTTCTTC. This sequence encodes CASSFAGGGNEQFF.

Only a few counts were recorded for this clonotype. This chain joins TRBV9 and TRBJ2-1; D is uncertain. V lost 7 bases to trimming and J lost 8 bases, with 13 bases between them. The CDR3 loop spans 12 amino acids. Per the germline V gene, CDR1 is SGDLS and CDR2 is YYNGEE. The CDR3 sequence is CASSRTRDEQFF. CDR3 nucleotide sequence: TGTGCCAGCTCGAGAACACGGGATGAGCAGTTCTTC.

The rearrangement uses TRBV7-2 and TRBJ2-1; 13 nucleotides agree with TRBD2. The germline V gene has CDR1 SGHTA and CDR2 FQGNSA. V lost 1 base and J lost 14; bases outside the gene matches: 8. The CDR3 runs 15 residues. The CDR3 here is CASSLVRTSGGPEFF. The CDR3 DNA follows: TGTGCCAGCAGCTTAGTACGGACTAGCGGGGGACCTGAGTTCTTC.

The rearrangement uses TRBV7-8 and TRBJ2-3, with D tentatively TRBD2 (6 bases). Germline lookup yields CDR1 SGHVS and CDR2 FQNEAQ. This CDR3 is built from 14 residues. Deletions cut 4 bases from V and 4 bases from J, with 12 bases between. The CDR3 DNA reads TGTGCCAGCAGCTCCCCGGGACTTCCAGATACGCAGTATTTT. Protein sequence: CASSSPGLPDTQYF.

This clonotype came up a few times. The genes are TRBV7-2 and TRBJ2-1; D may be TRBD2 (8 bases). Germline V CDR1 and CDR2: SGHTA, FQGNSA. The CDR3 spans 15 residues. Trimming took off 5 bases at V and 9 bases at J, with 20 bases between the two ends. CDR3 bases: TGTGCCAGCAGCCCAGGACTAGCAGGGGGGAGTGAGCAGTTCTTC. This gives the protein CASSPGLAGGSEQFF.

The table lists this clonotype with a few counts. The chain couples TRBV7-9 to TRBJ1-2; no firm D call. Per germline, CDR1 SEHNR and CDR2 FQNEAQ (reference sequence). The CDR3 has 11 amino acids. The CDR3 is CSSQANYGYTF. In DNA form, the CDR3 reads TGTTCCTCTCAGGCTAACTATGGCTACACCTTC.

This clonotype appeared many times. The chain joins TRBV29-1 to TRBJ2-1; TRBD2 might be the D (5 bases). This CDR3 region has 13 residues. Trimming stripped 4 bases from V and 4 bases from J, with 11 bases between. The germline CDR1 and CDR2 sequences are SQVTM and ANQGSEA. The CDR3 nucleotides read TGCAGCGTTGTAGAGGGAAGATACAATGAGCAGTTCTTC. Its translation: CSVVEGRYNEQFF.

V usage is TRBV10-3 and J usage is TRBJ2-1; 9 nucleotides match TRBD1. The ends lost 0 bases at V and 4 bases at J; junction bases unmatched: 4. Germline lookup yields CDR1 ENHRY and CDR2 SYGVKD. The CDR3 sequence is 16 residues long. CDR3: CAISESGTGTYNEQFF. CDR3 DNA sequence: TGTGCCATCAGTGAGTCAGGGACAGGGACTTACAATGAGCAGTTCTTC.

The chain employs TRBV7-6 and TRBJ1-2; no definite D call. V was trimmed by 9 bases and J by 5 bases, leaving 19 bases between them. Germline CDR1 SGHVS, CDR2 FNYEAQ. The CDR3 has 14 amino acids. The CDR3 sequence is CASTMVNQNYGYTF. The CDR3 DNA is TGTGCCAGTACGATGGTCAACCAGAATTATGGCTACACCTTC. Together with reference TRBV7-6 and TRBJ1-2, the CDR3 gives the full variable domain: GAGVSQSPRYKVTKRGQDVALRCDPISGHVSLYWYRQALGQGPEFLTYFNYEAQQDKSGLPNDRFSAERPEGSISTLTIQRTEQRDSAMYRCASTMVNQNYGYTFGSGTRLTVV.

The V and J genes are TRBV12-3 or TRBV12-4 and TRBJ1-3; D is uncertain. With 5 bases removed from V and 0 bases from J, the gap between germline ends came to 5 bases. This CDR3 contains 13 residues. CDR3 sequence reads: CASSATSGNTIYF. The CDR3, as DNA: TGTGCCAGCAGTGCGACCTCTGGAAACACCATATATTTT.

The chain joins TRBV5-1 to TRBJ1-1; perhaps TRBD1 as D (6 bases). The CDR3 runs to 14 residues. Germline CDR1 and CDR2: SGHRS and YFSETQ. V lost 2 bases and J lost 5, with 13 bases in between. CDR3: CASSFGGLRTEAFF. CDR3 DNA: TGCGCCAGCAGCTTCGGGGGCTTGAGGACTGAAGCTTTCTTT.

CDR3 sequence: CASSFALGISYEQYF. Here the CDR3 DNA reads TGCGCCAGCAGCTTCGCGCTTGGCATCTCCTACGAGCAGTACTTC. The chain uses TRBV5-1 and TRBJ2-7; D unclear. CDR3 size: 15 residues. The V and J ends lost 2 bases and 0 bases respectively, with 12 bases between them. CDR1 and CDR2 from the germline V gene are SGHRS and YFSETQ.